Sequencing of this T cell receptor beta chain was carried out in a study of radiotherapy plus CTLA-4 blockade in lung cancer. Overall study context: The study recorded objective responses in about 20% of patients and disease control in approximately 29%. Study conclusions and caveats: TCR clones from tumors expanded in blood after radiotherapy plus ipilimumab.

As regards this clone: Its antigen is undetermined.

It was focal radiation plus CTLA-4 blockade with ipilimumab that patients with chemo-refractory metastatic non-small-cell lung cancer received. The assay was immunoSEQ multiplex PCR, and TCRdb's table has in-frame clones only and misses some. The sample has about 95,000 clones; around 83% are singletons. Germline V gene sequence: CDR1 SGHAT, CDR2 FQNNGV. The CDR3 runs to 15 residues. J gave up 8 bases and V 2 bases, and 8 bases lay outside the gene matches. This chain uses TRBV11-2 with TRBJ2-1; 8 bases map to TRBD1. The sample was peripheral blood, taken from a patient treated with radiotherapy plus ipilimumab. The receptor was isolated from a human donor with non-small cell lung cancer who had a partial response to radiotherapy plus ipilimumab. The CDR3 nucleotides read TGTGCCAGCAGCTTAAACCAGGGGGCATCGTATGAGCAGTTCTTC. Its protein product is CASSLNQGASYEQFF.